Each of the 30 T cell receptor beta chains below was sequenced from the same sample in a study of shared clonotypes between healthy human individuals. Measured with immunoSEQ multiplex PCR; TCRdb has only the in-frame clones, and not every one. The sample consists of 2 million to 2.5 million clones, approximately 95% of them appearing once. The sample consisted of naive CD4+ T cells sorted from blood. Indicated subset: CD45RA+ positively selected. These receptors came from a man between 18 and 29 years old in good health.

The chain couples TRBV7-2 to TRBJ1-6; 8 positions match TRBD1. The CDR3 extends over 15 amino acids. Germline lookup yields CDR1 SGHTA and CDR2 FQGNSA. With V trimmed by 2 bases and J by 7 bases, 4 bases remained unmatched. This CDR3 is CASSLTGTGNSPLHF. The CDR3 DNA is TGTGCCAGCAGCTTAACCGGGACAGGCAATTCACCCCTCCACTTT.

As to this clone: Relative to the germline gene, one junction end is altered; a read error may explain this. This rearrangement joins TRBV9 to TRBJ1-2; D gene ambiguous. The CDR3 contains 14 residues. From germline, CDR1 is SGDLS and CDR2 YYNGEE. The CDR3 protein is CASSANLRGLSLSF. In DNA, the CDR3 is TGTGCCAGCAGCGCCAATCTCCGGGGTCTATCCCTCTCCTTC.

As for this clone: The germline gene is not matched at one end of the junction; a read error may be the cause. V is TRBV27 and J is TRBJ2-5; the D is unclear. CDR3 length: 9 residues. The germline V gene encodes CDR1 MNHEY and CDR2 SMNVEV (reference sequence). CDR3 sequence: CASSLSADF. As DNA, the CDR3 is TGTGCCAGCAGTTTATCGGCAGACTTC.

This chain connects TRBV7-9 to TRBJ2-1; a weak D match, TRBD1 (6 bases). Germline CDR1 is SEHNR and CDR2 is FQNEAQ (reference sequence). V was shortened by 5 bases and J by 6 bases, with 17 bases between the two germline ends. There are 15 residues in the CDR3. The DNA for the CDR3 is TGTGCCAGCAGCCGGGACAAATCTCAAACCAATGAGCAGTTCTTC. Protein product: CASSRDKSQTNEQFF.

The rearrangement uses TRBV5-1 and TRBJ2-7, with TRBD1 matching over 7 bases. V shed 0 bases and J 3 bases; nucleotides not matched to a gene: 9. Germline assignment: CDR1 SGHRS and CDR2 YFSETQ. The CDR3 is made up of 16 amino acids. The CDR3 protein is CASSLADGTALYEQYF. The DNA of the CDR3 is TGCGCCAGCAGCTTGGCCGATGGGACAGCCCTCTACGAGCAGTACTTC.

The chain has TRBV28 and TRBJ1-2, with TRBD1 identical over 7 bases. CDR1 is MDHEN and CDR2 is SYDVKM in the germline V gene. The trim removed 5 bases at V and 5 bases at J, leaving 17 bases unmatched. The CDR3 extends over 17 amino acids. In DNA, the CDR3 is TGTGCCAGCAGTATCCCTTCCGGGACAGCAAATAATTATGGCTACACCTTC. As protein: CASSIPSGTANNYGYTF.

J is TRBJ1-1 and V is TRBV12-5; 7 positions match TRBD1. Per the germline V gene, CDR1 is LGHNT and CDR2 is FRNRAP. CDR3 length equals 14 residues. V shed 8 bases, J shed 6 bases, and the junction held 12 bases outside the gene matches. The CDR3 here is CASRRRGLGSEAFF. CDR3 bases: TGTGCTAGTCGCAGAAGGGGGCTCGGGTCTGAAGCTTTCTTT.

The rearrangement uses TRBV19 and TRBJ2-7; 7 bases fit TRBD1. The CDR3 is made up of 14 amino acids. CDR1 and CDR2 (germline): LNHDA, SQIVND (reference sequence). Unmatched junction bases numbered 4, after V lost 4 bases and J lost 1 base. CDR3 protein: CASSTPGQSYEQYF. The CDR3 region has the DNA TGTGCCAGTAGTACCCCGGGACAGTCCTACGAGCAGTACTTC.

The genes are TRBV6-1 and TRBJ1-2, with D perhaps TRBD1 (5 bases). V lost 5 bases, J lost 7 bases, and 17 bases lay in between. Per the germline V gene, CDR1 is MNHNS and CDR2 is SASEGT. The CDR3 consists of 14 residues. For the CDR3, the DNA is TGTGCCAGCAGTAAAGGGGAACGAGACAGTGGCTACACCTTC. Translating gives CASSKGERDSGYTF.

The chain links TRBV7-9 to TRBJ2-7; D is unclear. This CDR3 contains 14 residues. Germline CDR1 reads SEHNR; CDR2 reads FQNEAQ (reference sequence). The V and J ends lost 1 base and 1 base respectively, with 8 bases between them. The CDR3 DNA reads as TGTGCCAGCAGCTTAGAATCCCGATCCTACGAGCAGTACTTC. Its translation is CASSLESRSYEQYF.

The chain is built from TRBV6-5 and TRBJ2-7; tentatively, D is TRBD1 or TRBD2 (6 bases each). V was trimmed by 0 bases and J by 2 bases, leaving 11 bases between them. Germline V gives CDR1 MNHEY, CDR2 SVGAGI. The CDR3 has 15 residues. The CDR3 DNA follows: TGTGCCAGCAGTTACTCGAGGGGGGCAGCCTACGAGCAGTACTTC. It yields the protein CASSYSRGAAYEQYF.

The chain links TRBV7-2 to TRBJ1-4; TRBD1 is a possible D gene (5 bases). The CDR3 is 15 residues long. Germline CDR1 is SGHTA and CDR2 is FQGNSA. Trimming left V 5 bases short and J 0 bases short, with 10 bases between. The CDR3 bases are TGTGCCAGCAGCCTACTAGGGGCAACTAATGAAAAACTGTTTTTT. It specifies CASSLLGATNEKLFF.

Notes on this clone: This same CDR3 is encoded by further DNA sequences in the sample. This chain connects TRBV2 to TRBJ2-2; D is uncertain. The CDR3 has 13 residues. The germline V gene encodes CDR1 SNHLY and CDR2 FYNNEI. V lost 4 bases to trimming and J lost 3 bases, with 6 bases between them. The CDR3 coding sequence is TGTGCCAGCAGTGGTCAGTACACCGGGGAGCTGTTTTTT. It encodes CASSGQYTGELFF.

The V gene is TRBV30, the J gene TRBJ2-7, with 8 bases matching TRBD2. V lost 5 bases to trimming and J lost 1 base; unmatched junction nucleotides: 13. The CDR3 totals 16 residues. CDR1 is GTSNPN, CDR2 SVGIG, per germline (reference sequence). In nucleotides, the CDR3 is TGTGCCTGGGAACCGGGGGGGGTTGAGGATTCCTACGAGCAGTACTTC. Its protein product is CAWEPGGVEDSYEQYF.

The V call is TRBV27, the J call TRBJ1-6; 12 positions match TRBD1. Germline lookup yields CDR1 MNHEY and CDR2 SMNVEV (reference sequence). The V and J ends lost 5 bases and 9 bases, in that order; junction bases with no gene match: 8. The CDR3 runs to 16 residues. In nucleotides, the CDR3 is TGTGCCAGCAGTACAAACCGGGACAGGGGGCCTTCACCCCTCCACTTT. Translating it yields CASSTNRDRGPSPLHF.

The sample holds one count of this clone. J is TRBJ1-3 and V is TRBV7-2; the match to TRBD1 covers 8 bases. The CDR3 spans 14 residues. Germline V gene lookup returns CDR1 SGHTA and CDR2 FQGNSA. V lost 6 bases to trimming and J lost 3 bases; unmatched junction nucleotides: 4. This CDR3 reads CASRPDRGGNTIYF. CDR3 coding DNA: TGTGCCAGCAGACCAGACAGGGGTGGAAACACCATATATTTT. The full variable domain, its missing parts supplied by reference TRBV7-2 and TRBJ1-3, is GAGVSQSPSNKVTEKGKDVELRCDPISGHTALYWYRQSLGQGLEFLIYFQGNSAPDKSGLPSDRFSAERTGGSVSTLTIQRTQQEDSAVYLCASRPDRGGNTIYFGEGSWLTVV.

This chain joins TRBV19 and TRBJ1-5; D is uncertain. V was clipped by 10 bases and J by 6 bases, with 16 bases between them. From germline, CDR1 is LNHDA and CDR2 SQIVND (reference sequence). This CDR3 is built from 13 residues. CDR3 protein: CATSEGFSQPQHF. In DNA, the CDR3 is TGTGCCACCAGCGAGGGTTTTAGTCAGCCCCAGCATTTT.

The chain has TRBV15 and TRBJ2-2; 8 bases align to TRBD1. The germline CDR1 and CDR2 sequences are LNHNV and YYDKDF (reference sequence). V was pared by 5 bases and J by 7 bases, with 9 bases of the junction left unmatched. This CDR3 is 15 amino acids long. CDR3 sequence (DNA): TGTGCCACCAGCCTGGACAGGGATGGGGTCGGGGAGCTGTTTTTT. Encoded protein: CATSLDRDGVGELFF. Full variable domain (remainder filled in from reference TRBV15 and TRBJ2-2): DAMVIQNPRYQVTQFGKPVTLSCSQTLNHNVMYWYQQKSSQAPKLLFHYYDKDFNNEADTPDNFQSRRPNTSFCFLDIRSPGLGDTAMYLCATSLDRDGVGELFFGEGSRLTVL.

CDR3 bases: TGTGCCTGGAGCCCCTTCGCAGGGGGCGCATATGCTTTCTTT. It codes for CAWSPFAGGAYAFF. The rearrangement links TRBV30 to TRBJ1-1; 8 bases fit TRBD1. The V gene end was trimmed by 3 bases and the J gene end by 11 bases; junction bases not matched to a gene: 14. In germline, CDR1 is GTSNPN, CDR2 SVGIG (reference sequence). The CDR3 consists of 14 residues. Full variable domain (rest looked up from reference TRBV30 and TRBJ1-1): SQTIHQWPATLVQPVGSPLSLECTVEGTSNPNLYWYRQAAGRGLQLLFYSVGIGQISSEVPQNLSASRPQDRQFILSSKKLLLSDSGFYLCAWSPFAGGAYAFFGQGTRLTVV.

V usage is TRBV6-1 and J usage is TRBJ2-1; no reliable D call. Trimming removed 1 base from V and 3 bases from J, with 7 bases in between. This CDR3 has 14 amino acids. From germline, CDR1 is MNHNS and CDR2 SASEGT. In DNA form, the CDR3 reads TGTGCCAGCAGTGAAGTCTCCCTCTACAATGAGCAGTTCTTC. Encoded protein: CASSEVSLYNEQFF.

This clone was detected once. This chain uses TRBV5-1 with TRBJ2-7; 12 nucleotides match TRBD1. The junction had 3 bases not matched to a gene; V was cut back by 6 bases and J by 5 bases. CDR3 length equals 13 residues. CDR1 is SGHRS and CDR2 is YFSETQ in the germline V gene. CDR3 sequence: CASTGTGGNEQYF. As DNA, the CDR3 is TGCGCCAGCACCGGGACAGGGGGCAACGAGCAGTACTTC.

This chain links TRBV25-1 with TRBJ2-6; no clear D. Deletions cut 2 bases from V and 0 bases from J, with 5 bases between. This CDR3 region has 15 residues. From germline, CDR1 is MGHDK and CDR2 SYGVNS. The CDR3 DNA follows: TGTGCCAGCAGTGAACAGACCTCTGGGGCCAACGTCCTGACTTTC. Its translation: CASSEQTSGANVLTF.

The J gene is TRBJ1-2, the V gene TRBV6-6; D not resolved. Trimming took off 2 bases at V and 5 bases at J, with 12 bases between the two ends. The CDR3 is 14 residues long. The germline gives CDR1 MNHNY, CDR2 SVGAGI (reference sequence). CDR3 in DNA: TGTGCCAGCAGTTACGACCGGAATCCTTATGGCTACACCTTC. This gives the protein CASSYDRNPYGYTF.

This clone showed up just once. Other DNA sequences within the sample encode an identical CDR3. This chain connects TRBV19 to TRBJ2-7, with TRBD1 identical over 7 bases. Germline CDR1 and CDR2: LNHDA and SQIVND (reference sequence). The CDR3 is 14 amino acids. V shed 5 bases and J 4 bases; nucleotides not matched to a gene: 8. The CDR3 coding sequence is TGTGCCAGTAGTTCCCCGGGACAGACTTACGAGCAGTACTTC. Translation: CASSSPGQTYEQYF.

Comments on this clone: Other DNA sequences of this sample code for an identical CDR3. The chain has TRBV18 and TRBJ1-5, with D maybe TRBD1 (6 bases). The length of the CDR3 is 13 residues. Germline CDR1 is KGHSH and CDR2 is LQKENI. V lost 6 bases and J lost 4, with 10 bases in between. CDR3 in amino acids: CASSPTGNQPQHF. The CDR3 coding sequence is TGTGCCAGCTCCCCCACAGGGAATCAGCCCCAGCATTTT.

The chain carries TRBV18 and TRBJ2-3, with TRBD1 identical over 9 bases. This CDR3 comprises 14 residues. Germline loops: CDR1 KGHSH, CDR2 LQKENI. V shed 5 bases, J shed 5 bases, and the junction held 5 bases outside the gene matches. The CDR3 DNA sequence: TGTGCCAGCTCAAACAGGGGGCAGATAGATACGCAGTATTTT. Protein: CASSNRGQIDTQYF.

With respect to this clone: Distinct nucleotide sequences in the sample also encode this CDR3. The J gene is TRBJ1-2, the V gene TRBV7-2; no clear D gene. The CDR3 is made up of 15 amino acids. Looked up from germline, CDR1 is SGHTA and CDR2 is FQGNSA. Between the trimmed V and J ends, which lost 1 base and 2 bases, there was a span of 11 bases. The CDR3 region is CASSLVGTDNYGYTF. In DNA, the CDR3 is TGTGCCAGCAGCTTAGTCGGCACGGACAACTATGGCTACACCTTC.

The chain employs TRBV19 and TRBJ2-7; TRBD2 might be the D (5 bases). The CDR3 is 14 residues long. V was shortened by 5 bases and J by 2 bases, with 13 bases between the two germline ends. CDR1 and CDR2 from the germline V gene are LNHDA and SQIVND (reference sequence). CDR3 sequence: CASSGRGETYEQYF. DNA for the CDR3: TGTGCCAGTAGTGGACGGGGAGAAACCTACGAGCAGTACTTC.

The genes are TRBV7-2 and TRBJ2-2; D not resolved. V dropped 5 bases and J dropped 7 bases, with 11 bases sitting between them. The CDR3 runs 13 residues. Germline assignment: CDR1 SGHTA and CDR2 FQGNSA. CDR3 in amino acids: CASSPRTVGELFF. The CDR3 nucleotides read TGTGCCAGCAGCCCCAGGACCGTCGGGGAGCTGTTTTTT.

This chain's CDR3 is CASRLNEQFF. The CDR3 DNA sequence: TGCGCCAGTAGACTGAACGAGCAGTTCTTC. The rearrangement uses TRBV10-1 and TRBJ2-1; D not certain. CDR3 length: 10 amino acids. The V gene's germline CDR1 is WNHNN and CDR2 SYGVQD (reference sequence). Trimming cost V 9 bases and J 10 bases, with 10 bases left between them.